These 20 T cell receptor beta chains originate from one sample sequenced in a study of control samples from healthy donors and cancer patients. Libraries were prepared by immunoSEQ multiplex PCR; TCRdb keeps only in-frame clonotypes and omits some of them. The sample lists under 80,000 clones, approximately 94% seen once, with 6.2% in the top ten. Sample: blood. The receptors here all came from a woman aged 40-49 years in good health.

The gene calls are TRBV19 and TRBJ2-7; 10 nucleotides align to TRBD2. The trim removed 4 bases at V and 2 bases at J, leaving 8 bases unmatched. The germline gives CDR1 LNHDA, CDR2 SQIVND (reference sequence). This CDR3 comprises 16 residues. The CDR3 spells CASSRSLAGDTYEQYF. CDR3 sequence (DNA): TGTGCCAGTAGTAGATCTCTAGCGGGAGACACCTACGAGCAGTACTTC. Combining the CDR3 with reference TRBV19 and TRBJ2-7 gives the whole variable domain DGGITQSPKYLFRKEGQNVTLSCEQNLNHDAMYWYRQDPGQGLRLIYYSQIVNDFQKGDIAEGYSVSREKKESFPLTVTSAQKNPTAFYLCASSRSLAGDTYEQYFGPGTRLTVT.

The chain links TRBV7-9 to TRBJ1-4; D is undetermined. The CDR3 loop spans 11 amino acids. CDR1 and CDR2 (germline): SEHNR, FQNEAQ (reference sequence). V was clipped by 5 bases and J by 8 bases, with 6 bases between them. This CDR3 reads CASSVTEKLFF. The CDR3 DNA follows: TGTGCCAGCAGCGTGACAGAAAAACTGTTTTTT.

This chain uses TRBV6-5 with TRBJ2-1, with D perhaps assigned TRBD1 or TRBD2 (6 bases each). From germline, CDR1 is MNHEY and CDR2 SVGAGI. This CDR3 is built from 11 residues. The V gene lost 6 bases and the J gene lost 10 bases, with 10 bases spanning the gap. DNA for the CDR3: TGTGCCAGCAGGAGAGGGGGGGAGCAGTTCTTC. Its protein product is CASRRGGEQFF.

The chain couples TRBV10-3 to TRBJ1-4, with 10 nucleotides matching TRBD1. The CDR3 runs 14 residues. With V trimmed by 5 bases and J by 8 bases, 5 bases remained unmatched. Germline CDR1 reads ENHRY; CDR2 reads SYGVKD. CDR3 sequence reads: CAISSGTGDEKLFF. CDR3 in DNA: TGTGCCATCAGTTCCGGGACAGGGGACGAAAAACTGTTTTTT.

The V gene is TRBV6-5, the J gene TRBJ2-2, with 10 bases identical to TRBD1. Per the germline V gene, CDR1 is MNHEY and CDR2 is SVGAGI. V was clipped by 8 bases and J by 4 bases; unmatched bases: 1. The CDR3 runs to 13 residues. CDR3: CASWDRGTGELFF. Written as DNA, the CDR3 is TGTGCCAGCTGGGACAGGGGCACCGGGGAGCTGTTTTTT.

This sequence joins TRBV11-2 and TRBJ2-7; weak D call: TRBD2 (6 bases). Germline V gene sequence: CDR1 SGHAT, CDR2 FQNNGV. This CDR3 has 15 amino acids. Trimming stripped 0 bases from V and 3 bases from J, with 12 bases between. Here the CDR3 DNA reads TGTGCCAGCAGCTTAGATCCTGGCGGGAACTACGAGCAGTACTTC. The encoded protein is CASSLDPGGNYEQYF.

This chain links TRBV19 with TRBJ1-1, with a tentative D call TRBD1 (5 bases). The CDR3 has 12 residues. Germline V gene data show CDR1 as LNHDA and CDR2 as SQIVND (reference sequence). Trimming removed 4 bases at V and 7 bases at J, with 10 bases between. CDR3 in amino acids: CASSKGAVEAFF. Written as DNA, the CDR3 is TGTGCCAGTAGTAAAGGGGCGGTTGAAGCTTTCTTT.

The table lists this clone with a count of one. This rearrangement joins TRBV30 to TRBJ1-4; D uncertain. CDR1 is GTSNPN, CDR2 SVGIG, per germline (reference sequence). V was cut by 5 bases and J by 8 bases, with 9 bases left in between. The CDR3 is made up of 11 amino acids. The CDR3 DNA reads as TGTGCCTGGGGCCAACGGGAAAAACTGTTTTTT. This codes for CAWGQREKLFF.

This sequence joins TRBV2 and TRBJ2-2; unclear D gene. There are 14 residues in the CDR3. V lost 3 bases and J lost 6, with 11 bases in between. The germline V gene encodes CDR1 SNHLY and CDR2 FYNNEI. CDR3: CASSETSRAGELFF. Here the CDR3 DNA reads TGTGCCAGCAGTGAGACGTCCCGTGCCGGGGAGCTGTTTTTT.

With respect to this clone: The same CDR3 arises from other DNA sequences in this sample as well. The V gene is TRBV6-5, the J gene TRBJ1-4; no firm D call. V lost 0 bases to trimming and J lost 5 bases, with 7 bases between them. The CDR3 runs 14 residues. Germline lookup yields CDR1 MNHEY and CDR2 SVGAGI. CDR3 sequence reads: CASSYSTGNEKLFF. The CDR3 DNA sequence: TGTGCCAGCAGTTACTCGACCGGAAATGAAAAACTGTTTTTT.

The CDR3 DNA is TGTGCCAGCAGCTCGACAGCTGTCGCTGAAGCTTTCTTT. Amino acids: CASSSTAVAEAFF. The chain is built from TRBV11-2 and TRBJ1-1, with TRBD1 as a possible D gene (5 bases). V was trimmed by 4 bases and J by 6 bases, leaving 12 bases between them. The CDR3 contains 13 residues. Germline lookup yields CDR1 SGHAT and CDR2 FQNNGV. The full variable domain, rest sourced from reference TRBV11-2 and TRBJ1-1, is EAGVAQSPRYKIIEKRQSVAFWCNPISGHATLYWYQQILGQGPKLLIQFQNNGVVDDSQLPKDRFSAERLKGVDSTLKIQPAKLEDSAVYLCASSSTAVAEAFFGQGTRLTVV.

CDR3 sequence: CASTPGGSRNNEQFF. DNA for the CDR3: TGTGCCAGCACCCCTGGGGGGAGTAGGAACAATGAGCAGTTCTTC. The chain is built from TRBV4-2 and TRBJ2-1; weak D call: TRBD2 (6 bases). Germline V lookup: CDR1 LGHNA, CDR2 YNFKEQ. The CDR3 covers 15 residues. V was clipped by 7 bases and J by 5 bases, with 18 bases between them.

The chain couples TRBV5-4 to TRBJ2-1, with D unresolved. CDR1 and CDR2 (germline): SGHNT, YYREEE (reference sequence). This CDR3 is built from 15 residues. Trimming cost V 4 bases and J 0 bases, with 11 bases left between them. CDR3 sequence reads: CASSVRASSYNEQFF. CDR3 bases: TGTGCCAGCAGCGTACGGGCGAGCTCCTACAATGAGCAGTTCTTC.

The chain is built from TRBV5-5 and TRBJ2-5; 7 bases are a match to TRBD1. After removal of 0 bases from V and 5 bases from J, the junction contained 4 bases not matched to a gene. From germline, CDR1 is SGHKS and CDR2 YYEKEE (reference sequence). This CDR3 has 14 amino acids. The CDR3 spells CASSLGQGRETQYF. DNA for the CDR3: TGTGCCAGCAGCTTGGGACAGGGTAGGGAGACCCAGTACTTC.

As concerns this clone: The junction differs from germline at one of its ends, possibly a read error. CDR3 sequence: CASKGRSRNTIYF. The DNA of the CDR3 is TGTGCCAGCAAAGGGCGCTCTAGAAACACCATATATTTT. The V call is TRBV9, the J call TRBJ1-3; D unclear. This CDR3 region has 13 residues. Germline-derived CDR1 and CDR2 are SGDLS and YYNGEE.

The chain recombines TRBV19 with TRBJ1-5; no clear D gene. Trimming shortened V by 8 bases and J by 7 bases, and 24 bases separated the two germline ends. Germline V gene sequence: CDR1 LNHDA, CDR2 SQIVND (reference sequence). The CDR3 has 16 residues. CDR3 residues: CASSLARRAPGQPQHF. Here the CDR3 DNA reads TGTGCCAGTTCACTTGCTCGCCGGGCCCCAGGCCAGCCCCAGCATTTT.

The CDR3 spells CASSTGKGNQPQHF. As DNA, the CDR3 is TGTGCCAGCAGCACAGGGAAGGGCAATCAGCCCCAGCATTTT. The chain is built from TRBV25-1 and TRBJ1-5; D possibly corresponds to TRBD1 (6 bases). The CDR3 consists of 14 residues. The V and J ends lost 6 bases and 2 bases respectively, with 11 bases between them. CDR1 is MGHDK, CDR2 SYGVNS, per germline.

The rearrangement links TRBV18 to TRBJ2-4; 8 nucleotides agree with TRBD2. The junction had 8 bases not matched to a gene; V was cut back by 3 bases and J by 1 base. The CDR3 loop spans 17 amino acids. Germline V CDR1 and CDR2: KGHSH, LQKENI. In DNA form, the CDR3 reads TGTGCCAGCTCACCGACTAGCGCGTCGGTTGCCAAAAACATTCAGTACTTC. Translated: CASSPTSASVAKNIQYF.

The CDR3 nucleotides read TGCGCCAGCAGCTTGAGTTTTGCACTAGCGGCCAAACCCCCTGAGCAGTTCTTC. Encoded protein: CASSLSFALAAKPPEQFF. The V gene is TRBV5-1, the J gene TRBJ2-1; 8 bases line up with TRBD2. Germline assignment: CDR1 SGHRS and CDR2 YFSETQ. Unmatched junction bases numbered 18, after V lost 1 base and J lost 9 bases. This CDR3 spans 18 amino acids.

The chain uses TRBV6-4 and TRBJ1-2; TRBD1 might be the D (5 bases). Germline assignment: CDR1 MRHNA and CDR2 SNTAGT. There are 12 residues in the CDR3. V lost 7 bases and J 7 bases, leaving 13 bases between the germline ends. The CDR3 region is CASNTTVVGYTF. The CDR3 DNA reads as TGTGCCAGCAACACGACAGTTGTTGGCTACACCTTC.